Presented here are 10 T cell receptor beta chains from one specimen sequenced in a study of CD8+CD57+ T cells in acquired aplastic anemia. Patients included in sequencing had previously demonstrated CD8+CD57+ cell expansion by flow cytometry. Genomic DNA templated the TCR beta VDJ and CDR3 profiling. TCRdb analysed the reads with MiXCR anew, one entry per CDR3 protein. The sample lists 150,000 to 200,000 distinct CDR3 sequences; roughly two thirds were seen once. Sequencing was done on a sample of sorted CD4+, CD8+, or CD8+CD57+ T cells (not recorded which) from PBMCs. The receptors come from a human donor with aplastic anemia.

The chain links TRBV6-6 to TRBJ2-1, with D unclear. In germline, CDR1 is MNHNY, CDR2 SVGAGI (reference sequence). CDR3 length: 11 residues. Trimming took 5 bases from V and 7 from J, leaving 6 bases between them. CDR3 loop: CASSNQNEQFF. CDR3 in DNA: TGTGCCAGCAGTAACCAGAATGAGCAGTTCTTC.

This chain links TRBV6-4 with TRBJ1-6; TRBD1 matches 9 bases. The trim removed 6 bases at V and 9 bases at J, leaving 3 bases unmatched. Germline V gene sequence: CDR1 MRHNA, CDR2 SNTAGT. The CDR3 consists of 13 residues. DNA for the CDR3: TGTGCCAGCAGAGGGACAGGGCGTTCACCCCTCCACTTT. Amino acids: CASRGTGRSPLHF.

This clonotype was found a few times. The J gene is TRBJ1-5, the V gene TRBV24-1; 7 positions agree with TRBD1. The V segment lost 3 bases and the J segment 4 bases; nucleotides outside the gene matches: 2. CDR3 length: 14 residues. Germline-derived CDR1 and CDR2 are KGHDR and SFDVKD. CDR3: CATSDRTGNQPQHF. The CDR3 nucleotides read TGTGCCACCAGTGATAGGACAGGTAATCAGCCCCAGCATTTT.

V gene TRBV14 combines with J gene TRBJ1-2, with D possibly matching TRBD1 (6 bases). There are 15 residues in the CDR3. The V end lost 0 bases, the J end lost 8 bases, and 16 bases lay between the germline ends. Per germline, CDR1 SGHDN and CDR2 FVKESK. For the CDR3, the DNA is TGTGCCAGCAGCCAAGATAGTTTCAGGGGTCGGGGCTACACCTTC. This gives the protein CASSQDSFRGRGYTF.

Concerning this clonotype itself: One end of the junction fails to match germline, which may point to a read error. V gene TRBV24-1 combines with J gene TRBJ2-7, with 10 nucleotides matching TRBD2. CDR3 length: 13 amino acids. CDR1 KGHDR and CDR2 SFDVKD come from the germline V gene. For the CDR3, the DNA is TGCGCCACCGCTCAGATAGCGGGAGGCGAGCAGTACTTC. Translation: CATAQIAGGEQYF.

This clonotype was counted a single time. This chain joins TRBV19 and TRBJ2-7, with D tentatively TRBD1 (6 bases). The CDR3 has 14 amino acids. The germline V gene has CDR1 LNHDA and CDR2 SQIVND (reference sequence). V was pared by 5 bases and J by 2 bases, with 13 bases between. As DNA, the CDR3 is TGTGCCAGTAGTCCGCTAACAGGGCCCTACGAGCAGTACTTC. This translates into CASSPLTGPYEQYF.

The chain couples TRBV7-2 to TRBJ2-5, with D possibly being TRBD1 (6 bases). There are 15 residues in the CDR3. Trimming took off 5 bases at V and 4 bases at J, with 17 bases between the two ends. Per the germline V gene, CDR1 is SGHTA and CDR2 is FQGNSA. CDR3 region: CASSQGGFRGETQYF. The CDR3 bases are TGTGCCAGCAGCCAAGGGGGTTTCAGGGGAGAGACCCAGTACTTC.

This chain joins TRBV9 and TRBJ1-1; 9 positions agree with TRBD1. This CDR3 has 16 residues. V lost 0 bases, J lost 0 bases, and 3 bases stayed unmatched. Germline values: CDR1 SGDLS, CDR2 YYNGEE. The CDR3 bases are TGTGCCAGCAGCGTAGCCGGGACAGGGATGAACACTGAAGCTTTCTTT. This gives the protein CASSVAGTGMNTEAFF. The full variable domain, rest sourced from reference TRBV9 and TRBJ1-1, is DSGVTQTPKHLITATGQRVTLRCSPRSGDLSVYWYQQSLDQGLQFLIQYYNGEERAKGNILERFSAQQFPDLHSELNLSSLELGDSALYFCASSVAGTGMNTEAFFGQGTRLTVV.

The V call is TRBV15, the J call TRBJ1-6; D possibly corresponds to TRBD1 (5 bases). CDR1 is LNHNV and CDR2 is YYDKDF in the germline V gene (reference sequence). The V gene lost 1 base and the J gene lost 8 bases, with 12 bases spanning the gap. The CDR3 consists of 15 residues. CDR3 nucleotide sequence: TGTGCCACCAGCAGAGGGAGGGGAGTGGATTCACCCCTCCACTTT. This encodes CATSRGRGVDSPLHF. The whole variable domain, filled in from reference TRBV15 and TRBJ1-6, reads DAMVIQNPRYQVTQFGKPVTLSCSQTLNHNVMYWYQQKSSQAPKLLFHYYDKDFNNEADTPDNFQSRRPNTSFCFLDIRSPGLGDTAMYLCATSRGRGVDSPLHFGNGTRLTVT.

V and J are TRBV4-1 and TRBJ1-6; 8 bases line up with TRBD1. J lost 10 bases, V lost 3 bases, and 2 bases had no gene match. From germline, CDR1 is MGHRA and CDR2 YSYEKL. The CDR3 covers 13 residues. The chain's CDR3 is CASSQDRESPLHF. Here the CDR3 DNA reads TGCGCCAGCAGCCAGGACAGGGAATCACCCCTCCACTTT.